A selection of T cell receptor beta chains follows, all from one sample in a study of T cells after yellow fever vaccination. TCRdb redid the calling of the 5' RACE reads with MiXCR, one entry per CDR3 protein. This sample yields around 70,000 distinct CDR3 sequences, of which around 7% are seen a single time; 30% to 40% belongs to the top ten. The starting material was CD8+ T cells sorted from PBMCs, obtained 5 days after the first yellow fever vaccination. Receptors originate from a man younger than 35 who received the YFV17D yellow fever vaccine. Both conserved end residues are part of each CDR3. The order of the fields is V gene, clone size, D gene, J gene, CDR3 DNA, CDR3 protein. The D gene is left open where the match is weak. The size entry is marked missing in some rows and otherwise reads once, few, many or a size class.

v_call: TRBV19
clone_size: few
d_call: NA
j_call: TRBJ1-2
cdr3_nt: TGTGCCAGTAGTATTGGATATGGCTACACCTTC
cdr3_aa: CASSIGYGYTF

v_call: TRBV6-2/TRBV6-3
clone_size: NA
d_call: NA
j_call: TRBJ2-7
cdr3_nt: TGTGCCAGCAGTCGGGGAATTGAGCTTTACGAGCAGTACTTC
cdr3_aa: CASSRGIELYEQYF

v_call: TRBV19
clone_size: NA
d_call: NA
j_call: TRBJ1-5
cdr3_nt: TGTGCCAATCCGTTTGGGTATCAGCCCCAGCATTTT
cdr3_aa: CANPFGYQPQHF

v_call: TRBV24-1
clone_size: many
d_call: NA
j_call: TRBJ2-5
cdr3_nt: TGTGCCACCAGTGCGTCCCGGTGGGGGAGCCAAGAGACCCAGTACTTC
cdr3_aa: CATSASRWGSQETQYF

v_call: TRBV28
clone_size: NA
d_call: TRBD1
j_call: TRBJ1-3
cdr3_nt: TGTGCCAGCAGTTTACCCGACAGGGAATGGTACTCTGGAAACACCATATATTTT
cdr3_aa: CASSLPDREWYSGNTIYF

v_call: TRBV5-6
clone_size: few
d_call: TRBD2
j_call: TRBJ2-1
cdr3_nt: TGTGCCAGCAGCTTGGGAGCGGGGGGCTACAATGAGCAGTTCTTC
cdr3_aa: CASSLGAGGYNEQFF

v_call: TRBV20-1
clone_size: many
d_call: NA
j_call: TRBJ2-3
cdr3_nt: TGCAGTGCTAGCTTGGAGCCCTACACAGATACGCAGTATTTT
cdr3_aa: CSASLEPYTDTQYF

v_call: TRBV4-1
clone_size: NA
d_call: NA
j_call: TRBJ2-7
cdr3_nt: TGCGCCAGCAGCCACCTTTCGGATTCCTACGAGCAGTACTTC
cdr3_aa: CASSHLSDSYEQYF

v_call: TRBV6-1
clone_size: many
d_call: NA
j_call: TRBJ2-3
cdr3_nt: TGTGCCAGCAGCACCATCCCGGGGGGCTTAGATACGCAGTATTTT
cdr3_aa: CASSTIPGGLDTQYF

v_call: TRBV11-2
clone_size: few
d_call: TRBD2
j_call: TRBJ2-3
cdr3_nt: TGTGCCAGCAGCCTACTTAGCGGGGGCAGGGATACGCAGTATTTT
cdr3_aa: CASSLLSGGRDTQYF

v_call: TRBV2
clone_size: many
d_call: NA
j_call: TRBJ2-1
cdr3_nt: TGTGCCAGCAGCCGTTCAGGGATTAGCTCCTACAATGAGCAGTTCTTC
cdr3_aa: CASSRSGISSYNEQFF

v_call: TRBV6-1
clone_size: many
d_call: TRBD1
j_call: TRBJ2-3
cdr3_nt: TGTGCCAGCAGTGAAGCGGACAGGCGCACAGATACGCAGTATTTT
cdr3_aa: CASSEADRRTDTQYF

v_call: TRBV7-9
clone_size: few
d_call: TRBD2
j_call: TRBJ2-3
cdr3_nt: TGTGCCAGCAGCCTTACGACGGGAGGAAGAGATACGCAGTATTTT
cdr3_aa: CASSLTTGGRDTQYF

v_call: TRBV4-2
clone_size: NA
d_call: NA
j_call: TRBJ2-1
cdr3_nt: TGTGCCAGCAGCCAAGTGGGAATTAATGAGCAGTTCTTC
cdr3_aa: CASSQVGINEQFF

v_call: TRBV4-3
clone_size: NA
d_call: TRBD1
j_call: TRBJ2-4
cdr3_nt: TGCGCCAGCAGCCAGGGGACAGGGGACGGGGTAGCCAAAAACATTCAGTACTTC
cdr3_aa: CASSQGTGDGVAKNIQYF

v_call: TRBV6-1
clone_size: few
d_call: NA
j_call: TRBJ1-1
cdr3_nt: TGTGCCAGCAGTCCCGGTTTGGAGGGGAACACTGAAGCTTTCTTT
cdr3_aa: CASSPGLEGNTEAFF

v_call: TRBV6-2/TRBV6-3
clone_size: few
d_call: NA
j_call: TRBJ2-7
cdr3_nt: TGTGCCAGCTTAACGGAGCAGCGCGAGCAGTACTTC
cdr3_aa: CASLTEQREQYF

v_call: TRBV7-2
clone_size: once
d_call: NA
j_call: TRBJ2-3
cdr3_nt: TGTGCCAGCAGCCCTGGCACCGGTACGCAGTATTTT
cdr3_aa: CASSPGTGTQYF

v_call: TRBV9
clone_size: few
d_call: NA
j_call: TRBJ1-2
cdr3_nt: TGTGCCAGCAGCTTTCTCTCTCCGACAGTCTATGGCTACACCTTC
cdr3_aa: CASSFLSPTVYGYTF

v_call: TRBV11-3
clone_size: few
d_call: NA
j_call: TRBJ2-2
cdr3_nt: TGTGCCAGCAGCTCGAGCGTCTCCGGGGAGCTGTTTTTT
cdr3_aa: CASSSSVSGELFF

v_call: TRBV12-3/TRBV12-4
clone_size: many
d_call: NA
j_call: TRBJ1-2
cdr3_nt: TGTGCCAGCAGTTTTAACTATGGCTACACCTTC
cdr3_aa: CASSFNYGYTF

v_call: TRBV6-5
clone_size: many
d_call: NA
j_call: TRBJ2-3
cdr3_nt: TGTGCCAGCAGTTATAGACCCACAGATACGCAGTATTTT
cdr3_aa: CASSYRPTDTQYF

v_call: TRBV12-3/TRBV12-4
clone_size: many
d_call: NA
j_call: TRBJ2-1
cdr3_nt: TGTGCCAGCAGTTTAGCGCTAAGGCCGAAAGACTACAATGAGCAGTTCTTC
cdr3_aa: CASSLALRPKDYNEQFF

v_call: TRBV7-9
clone_size: few
d_call: TRBD1
j_call: TRBJ2-2
cdr3_nt: TGTGCCAGCACCTGGGACAGGGGGATCGTGAACACCGGGGAGCTGTTTTTT
cdr3_aa: CASTWDRGIVNTGELFF

v_call: TRBV7-8
clone_size: few
d_call: TRBD1
j_call: TRBJ2-5
cdr3_nt: TGTGCCAGCAGCTTAGAGGGGGCAGGGCGACAAGAGACCCAGTACTTC
cdr3_aa: CASSLEGAGRQETQYF

v_call: TRBV4-1
clone_size: few
d_call: NA
j_call: TRBJ2-1
cdr3_nt: TGCGCCAGCAGCCCGCAAAGTAGTTCGTCCTACAATGAGCAGTTCTTC
cdr3_aa: CASSPQSSSSYNEQFF

v_call: TRBV11-2
clone_size: many
d_call: NA
j_call: TRBJ2-3
cdr3_nt: TGTGCCAGCAGCCTACAAGATACGCAGTATTTT
cdr3_aa: CASSLQDTQYF

v_call: TRBV4-1
clone_size: many
d_call: NA
j_call: TRBJ2-3
cdr3_nt: TGCGCCAGCAGCCAAATAGCGGATACGCAGTATTTT
cdr3_aa: CASSQIADTQYF

v_call: TRBV4-3
clone_size: many
d_call: NA
j_call: TRBJ1-1
cdr3_nt: TGCGCCAGCAGCCAAGATTACTTTAGAAACGTGAACACTGAAGCTTTCTTT
cdr3_aa: CASSQDYFRNVNTEAFF

v_call: TRBV2
clone_size: few
d_call: NA
j_call: TRBJ2-1
cdr3_nt: TGTGCCAGTACGATCCCTTCCTACAATGAGCAGTTCTTC
cdr3_aa: CASTIPSYNEQFF

v_call: TRBV4-1
clone_size: few
d_call: TRBD2
j_call: TRBJ2-7
cdr3_nt: TGCGCCAGCAGCCACCGGACTAGCGGGGCCGCCTACGAGCAGTACTTC
cdr3_aa: CASSHRTSGAAYEQYF

v_call: TRBV11-2
clone_size: NA
d_call: NA
j_call: TRBJ1-5
cdr3_nt: TGTGCCAGCAGGTTCAACTTCAAGCAGCCCCAGCATTTT
cdr3_aa: CASRFNFKQPQHF

v_call: TRBV3-1
clone_size: few
d_call: NA
j_call: TRBJ2-7
cdr3_nt: TGTGCCAGCAGCCTCCGGGACTCTTCCTACGAGCAGTACTTC
cdr3_aa: CASSLRDSSYEQYF

v_call: TRBV5-6
clone_size: few
d_call: NA
j_call: TRBJ2-3
cdr3_nt: TGTGCCAGCAGCTTTGGAGGCCCCAATACGCAGTATTTT
cdr3_aa: CASSFGGPNTQYF

v_call: TRBV4-1
clone_size: NA
d_call: NA
j_call: TRBJ1-2
cdr3_nt: TGCGCCAGCAGCCAATACACCCAAGAGGACTATGGCTACACCTTC
cdr3_aa: CASSQYTQEDYGYTF

v_call: TRBV4-2
clone_size: NA
d_call: TRBD2
j_call: TRBJ2-1
cdr3_nt: TGTGCCAGCAGCCCACTAGCGGGGGGGCAGCGTCATGAGCAGTTCTTC
cdr3_aa: CASSPLAGGQRHEQFF

v_call: TRBV6-2/TRBV6-3
clone_size: few
d_call: TRBD2
j_call: TRBJ2-2
cdr3_nt: TGTGCCAGCAGTTCTAGACTAGCGGTGGTGAACACCGGGGAGCTGTTTTTT
cdr3_aa: CASSSRLAVVNTGELFF

v_call: TRBV25-1
clone_size: NA
d_call: TRBD1
j_call: TRBJ2-7
cdr3_nt: TGTGCCACAGGGACAGGGGCCTACGAGCAGTACTTC
cdr3_aa: CATGTGAYEQYF

v_call: TRBV18
clone_size: NA
d_call: NA
j_call: TRBJ2-1
cdr3_nt: TGTGCCAGCTCACCCAGTGGGGGGCTAAATGAGCAGTTCTTC
cdr3_aa: CASSPSGGLNEQFF

v_call: TRBV7-7
clone_size: many
d_call: TRBD2
j_call: TRBJ2-5
cdr3_nt: TGTGCCAGCAGCCCCGAACTAGCGGGGGAGGGAGAGACCCAGTACTTC
cdr3_aa: CASSPELAGEGETQYF

v_call: TRBV7-8
clone_size: few
d_call: NA
j_call: TRBJ1-1
cdr3_nt: TGTGCCAGCAGCTCCTACCTGCTGACGGACACTGAAGCTTTCTTT
cdr3_aa: CASSSYLLTDTEAFF

v_call: TRBV6-5
clone_size: many
d_call: TRBD1
j_call: TRBJ1-2
cdr3_nt: TGTGCCAGCAGTTCGACAGGGGCATACTATGGCTACACCTTC
cdr3_aa: CASSSTGAYYGYTF

v_call: TRBV12-3/TRBV12-4
clone_size: NA
d_call: NA
j_call: TRBJ1-2
cdr3_nt: TGTGCCAGCAGTTCCTACCCGCCCTTCTACACCTTC
cdr3_aa: CASSSYPPFYTF

v_call: TRBV4-2
clone_size: few
d_call: TRBD1
j_call: TRBJ2-1
cdr3_nt: TGTGCCAGCAGCCAGGGGGACAGGGGGTACTACAATGAGCAGTTCTTC
cdr3_aa: CASSQGDRGYYNEQFF

v_call: TRBV7-9
clone_size: NA
d_call: NA
j_call: TRBJ2-7
cdr3_nt: TGTGCCAGCAGCTTCCCAGAAGGAAACTACGGGCAGTACTTC
cdr3_aa: CASSFPEGNYGQYF

v_call: TRBV4-1
clone_size: NA
d_call: NA
j_call: TRBJ2-6
cdr3_nt: TGCGCCAGCAGCCAGGTACTCCGGAACCCTGGGGCCAACGTCCTGACTTTC
cdr3_aa: CASSQVLRNPGANVLTF

v_call: TRBV5-4
clone_size: many
d_call: NA
j_call: TRBJ2-4
cdr3_nt: TGTGCCAGCAGCTTTTTATCCGACGGAGAGCTAGCCAAAAACATTCAGTACTTC
cdr3_aa: CASSFLSDGELAKNIQYF

v_call: TRBV6-5
clone_size: NA
d_call: NA
j_call: TRBJ1-5
cdr3_nt: TGTGCCAGCAGTTACGGGACCTTCGAACCCCAGCATTTT
cdr3_aa: CASSYGTFEPQHF

v_call: TRBV19
clone_size: few
d_call: TRBD1
j_call: TRBJ2-1
cdr3_nt: TGTGCCAGCGGACAGGTCAATTACAATGAGCAGTTCTTC
cdr3_aa: CASGQVNYNEQFF

v_call: TRBV5-6
clone_size: NA
d_call: NA
j_call: TRBJ2-1
cdr3_nt: TGTGCCAGCAGCCACCCCTACAATGAGCAGTTCTTC
cdr3_aa: CASSHPYNEQFF

v_call: TRBV4-3
clone_size: many
d_call: TRBD1
j_call: TRBJ2-7
cdr3_nt: TGCGCCAGCAGCCAAGGGACAGGGCCATACGAGCAGTACTTC
cdr3_aa: CASSQGTGPYEQYF

v_call: TRBV9
clone_size: few
d_call: NA
j_call: TRBJ2-5
cdr3_nt: TGTGCCAGCAGCGTAGCTGATTCCCAAGAGACCCAGTACTTC
cdr3_aa: CASSVADSQETQYF

v_call: TRBV4-3
clone_size: many
d_call: TRBD1
j_call: TRBJ1-2
cdr3_nt: TGCGCCAGCAGCCAGGGACAGCAGAACTATGGCTACACCTTC
cdr3_aa: CASSQGQQNYGYTF

v_call: TRBV5-1
clone_size: few
d_call: NA
j_call: TRBJ1-1
cdr3_nt: TGCGCCAGCATCAACGGGGGGTCAGGGAGCACTGAAGCTTTCTTT
cdr3_aa: CASINGGSGSTEAFF

v_call: TRBV11-2
clone_size: few
d_call: NA
j_call: TRBJ1-1
cdr3_nt: TGTGCCAGCAGCTTCCAGAGGAACATGAACACTGAAGCTTTCTTT
cdr3_aa: CASSFQRNMNTEAFF

v_call: TRBV4-1
clone_size: many
d_call: NA
j_call: TRBJ2-5
cdr3_nt: TGCGCCAGCAGCCAAGAGGGAACCGGCGAGACCCAGTACTTC
cdr3_aa: CASSQEGTGETQYF

v_call: TRBV4-1
clone_size: many
d_call: TRBD2
j_call: TRBJ2-1
cdr3_nt: TGCGCCAGCAGCCAGGGACTAGCGGGAACCAATGAGCAGTTCTTC
cdr3_aa: CASSQGLAGTNEQFF

v_call: TRBV4-2
clone_size: many
d_call: TRBD1
j_call: TRBJ2-3
cdr3_nt: TGTGCCAGCAGCGAAACGAGACAGGGGGTTACTAGCACAGATACGCAGTATTTT
cdr3_aa: CASSETRQGVTSTDTQYF

v_call: TRBV4-1
clone_size: many
d_call: NA
j_call: TRBJ1-2
cdr3_nt: TGCGCCAGCAGCCAAGAGATCTCGACTAACTATGGCTACACCTTC
cdr3_aa: CASSQEISTNYGYTF

v_call: TRBV5-1
clone_size: many
d_call: NA
j_call: TRBJ1-1
cdr3_nt: TGCGCCAGCACGCGACTGGGGAACACTGAAGCTTTCTTT
cdr3_aa: CASTRLGNTEAFF